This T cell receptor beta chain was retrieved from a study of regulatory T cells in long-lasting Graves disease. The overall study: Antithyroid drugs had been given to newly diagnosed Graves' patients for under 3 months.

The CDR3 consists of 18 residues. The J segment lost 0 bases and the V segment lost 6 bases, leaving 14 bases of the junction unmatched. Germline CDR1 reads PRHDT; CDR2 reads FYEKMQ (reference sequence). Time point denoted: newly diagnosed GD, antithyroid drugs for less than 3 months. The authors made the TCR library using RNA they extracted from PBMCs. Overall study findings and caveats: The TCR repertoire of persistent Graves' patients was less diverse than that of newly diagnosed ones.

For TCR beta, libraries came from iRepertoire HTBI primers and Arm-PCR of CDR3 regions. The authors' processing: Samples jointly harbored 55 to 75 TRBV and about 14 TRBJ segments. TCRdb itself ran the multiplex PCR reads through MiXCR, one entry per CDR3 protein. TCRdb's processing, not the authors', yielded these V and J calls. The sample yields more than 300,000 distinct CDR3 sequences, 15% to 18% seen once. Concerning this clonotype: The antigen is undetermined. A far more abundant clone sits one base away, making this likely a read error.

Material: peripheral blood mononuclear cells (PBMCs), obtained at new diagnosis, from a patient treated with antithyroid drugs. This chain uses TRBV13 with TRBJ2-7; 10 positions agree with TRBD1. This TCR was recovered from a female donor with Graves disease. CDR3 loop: CASSLRSGQGSSSYEQYF. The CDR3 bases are TGTGCCAGCAGTTTAAGATCGGGACAGGGGTCAAGCTCCTACGAGCAGTACTTC.